These T cell receptor beta chains were read from a single sample in a study of blood T cell repertoires in COVID-19. Clones were read by immunoSEQ multiplex PCR, and TCRdb kept only the in-frame ones, dropping some. The sample contains about 140,000 clones, approximately 80% of which appear only once. The specimen sequenced was peripheral blood. Every receptor here comes from a woman older than 75 in a cohort sampled during active or convalescent COVID-19. CDR3s include the opening cysteine and the closing phenylalanine or tryptophan. Fields, in order: V gene, J gene, clone size, D gene, CDR3 DNA, CDR3 protein. The D gene is left open where the match is weak. Expanded clones are given a class, and other clones once, few, many or no size at all.

V gene: TRBV10-3
J gene: TRBJ2-3
clone size: once
D gene: TRBD1
CDR3 DNA: TGTGCCATCAGTGATGGGACAGGGAGCACAGATACGCAGTATTTT
CDR3 protein: CAISDGTGSTDTQYF

V gene: TRBV30
J gene: TRBJ1-2
clone size: -
D gene: TRBD1
CDR3 DNA: TGTGCCTGGAGTGTATGGACAGGGGTTGAGGTCACGGGCTATGGCTACACCTTC
CDR3 protein: CAWSVWTGVEVTGYGYTF

V gene: TRBV6-5
J gene: TRBJ1-1
clone size: -
D gene: -
CDR3 DNA: TGTGCCAGCAGTTACTTCGACTCAATGAACACTGAAGCTTTCTTT
CDR3 protein: CASSYFDSMNTEAFF

V gene: TRBV5-1
J gene: TRBJ2-5
clone size: -
D gene: -
CDR3 DNA: TGCGCCAGCACGGGTTCTGGGGCGTACCAAGAGACCCAGTACTTC
CDR3 protein: CASTGSGAYQETQYF

V gene: TRBV15
J gene: TRBJ1-2
clone size: -
D gene: TRBD1
CDR3 DNA: TGTGCCACCAGCAGAGTGGGGACAGGAACCTATGGCTACACCTTC
CDR3 protein: CATSRVGTGTYGYTF

V gene: TRBV5-1
J gene: TRBJ1-2
clone size: -
D gene: TRBD1
CDR3 DNA: TGCGCCAGCAGCCCGGGACAGTACTTCCATGGCTACACCTTC
CDR3 protein: CASSPGQYFHGYTF

V gene: TRBV18
J gene: TRBJ1-2
clone size: once
D gene: -
CDR3 DNA: TGTGCCAGCTCACCCGAGGGCTCTAACTATGGCTACACCTTC
CDR3 protein: CASSPEGSNYGYTF

V gene: TRBV5-1
J gene: TRBJ1-1
clone size: -
D gene: -
CDR3 DNA: TGCGCCAGCAGCTTTGCCACTACCCCGTCGAACACTGAAGCTTTCTTT
CDR3 protein: CASSFATTPSNTEAFF

V gene: TRBV7-2
J gene: TRBJ1-1
clone size: -
D gene: -
CDR3 DNA: TGTGCCAGCAGCTTTGGGGGGAGCGCTGAAGCTTTCTTT
CDR3 protein: CASSFGGSAEAFF

V gene: TRBV29-1
J gene: TRBJ2-5
clone size: -
D gene: TRBD1
CDR3 DNA: TGCAGCGTTGAAGGGCAGGGGGTGGAGACCCAGTACTTC
CDR3 protein: CSVEGQGVETQYF

V gene: TRBV27
J gene: TRBJ1-1
clone size: -
D gene: -
CDR3 DNA: TGTGCCAGCAGTCGGCGGTCTGAGGCGGTAGCTTTCTTT
CDR3 protein: CASSRRSEAVAFF

V gene: TRBV2
J gene: TRBJ1-1
clone size: -
D gene: -
CDR3 DNA: TGTGCCAGCAGTGAAAGGACTGCCGTAGTTGTAACTGAAGCTTTCTTT
CDR3 protein: CASSERTAVVVTEAFF

V gene: TRBV10-3
J gene: TRBJ1-2
clone size: -
D gene: -
CDR3 DNA: TGTGCCATCAGTGATTGGTCAGGGGTTAACTATGGCTACACCTTC
CDR3 protein: CAISDWSGVNYGYTF

V gene: TRBV4-3
J gene: TRBJ1-1
clone size: -
D gene: TRBD1
CDR3 DNA: TGCGCCAGCGGAAATGAGGGGGCGAACACTGAAGCTTTCTTT
CDR3 protein: CASGNEGANTEAFF

V gene: TRBV19
J gene: TRBJ1-5
clone size: -
D gene: -
CDR3 DNA: TGTGCCAGTAGTATAGAGGGGCGCAGCAATCAGCCCCAGCATTTT
CDR3 protein: CASSIEGRSNQPQHF

V gene: TRBV27
J gene: TRBJ2-3
clone size: few
D gene: TRBD2
CDR3 DNA: TGTGCCAGCAGTTTAGGAGCGGGAGCGGGGGGGCGGCGGGATACGCAGTATTTT
CDR3 protein: CASSLGAGAGGRRDTQYF

V gene: TRBV7-3
J gene: TRBJ2-2
clone size: -
D gene: TRBD1
CDR3 DNA: TGTGCCAGCAGCCCCCCCGGGACAGGGGTTGCCGGGGAGCTGTTTTTT
CDR3 protein: CASSPPGTGVAGELFF

V gene: TRBV19
J gene: TRBJ1-5
clone size: -
D gene: TRBD1
CDR3 DNA: TGTGCCAGTAGTATAGGGCAGGGGGGCTCTCAGCCCCAGCATTTT
CDR3 protein: CASSIGQGGSQPQHF

V gene: TRBV4-1
J gene: TRBJ2-3
clone size: -
D gene: TRBD1
CDR3 DNA: TGCGCCAGCAGCCAAGAAGGGACAGGGGGGAGCACAGATACGCAGTATTTT
CDR3 protein: CASSQEGTGGSTDTQYF

V gene: TRBV14
J gene: TRBJ2-5
clone size: -
D gene: TRBD1
CDR3 DNA: TGTGCCAGCAGCCAGCGGGCAGGGGGCCAAGAGACCCAGTACTTC
CDR3 protein: CASSQRAGGQETQYF

V gene: TRBV7-9
J gene: TRBJ1-1
clone size: -
D gene: -
CDR3 DNA: TGTGCCAGCAGCTTACGATTTCGGCAGGGAGGGATTTTGAACACTGAAGCTTTCTTT
CDR3 protein: CASSLRFRQGGILNTEAFF

V gene: TRBV2
J gene: TRBJ1-2
clone size: -
D gene: -
CDR3 DNA: TGTGCCAGCAGTGTAGGAAGGCAGGGGCGAGGGTATGGCTACACCTTC
CDR3 protein: CASSVGRQGRGYGYTF

V gene: TRBV4-2
J gene: TRBJ1-2
clone size: few
D gene: -
CDR3 DNA: TGTGCCAGCAGCCCCGCTCGACAAGGGGCGAACTATGGCTACACCTTC
CDR3 protein: CASSPARQGANYGYTF

V gene: TRBV5-5
J gene: TRBJ2-3
clone size: -
D gene: -
CDR3 DNA: TGTGCCAGCAGCTTGAACAGGCACTTATCTAGCACAGATACGCAGTATTTT
CDR3 protein: CASSLNRHLSSTDTQYF

V gene: TRBV6-6
J gene: TRBJ2-7
clone size: -
D gene: TRBD1
CDR3 DNA: TGTGCCAGCAGCCTACCGGGACAGGGCCTCTCCGAGCAGTACTTC
CDR3 protein: CASSLPGQGLSEQYF

V gene: TRBV28
J gene: TRBJ2-3
clone size: -
D gene: -
CDR3 DNA: TGTGCCAGCAGTTTAACGAGCCAAGATACGCAGTATTTT
CDR3 protein: CASSLTSQDTQYF

V gene: TRBV29-1
J gene: TRBJ1-5
clone size: -
D gene: -
CDR3 DNA: TGCAGCGTTAAAATCCTCCAGGGGAAGGATCAGCCCCAGCATTTT
CDR3 protein: CSVKILQGKDQPQHF

V gene: TRBV7-3
J gene: TRBJ2-3
clone size: -
D gene: TRBD2
CDR3 DNA: TGTGCCAGCAGCAGCTACCCGGGGAGGACTAGCGGGGTAGGAGATACGCAGTATTTT
CDR3 protein: CASSSYPGRTSGVGDTQYF

V gene: TRBV6-1
J gene: TRBJ1-1
clone size: once
D gene: TRBD1
CDR3 DNA: TGTGCCAGCAGTGAAGGGACAGGGGTCTTGAACACTGAAGCTTTCTTT
CDR3 protein: CASSEGTGVLNTEAFF

V gene: TRBV7-2
J gene: TRBJ1-5
clone size: -
D gene: -
CDR3 DNA: TGTGCCAGCAGCCGTGGGGGGGGGCTTCAGCCCCAGCATTTT
CDR3 protein: CASSRGGGLQPQHF

V gene: TRBV7-9
J gene: TRBJ2-1
clone size: -
D gene: TRBD1
CDR3 DNA: TGTGCCAGCAGCTTAACAGGGGGCAATGAGCAGTTCTTC
CDR3 protein: CASSLTGGNEQFF

V gene: TRBV7-2
J gene: TRBJ1-2
clone size: -
D gene: -
CDR3 DNA: TGTGCCAGCAGCTTAGCGGCCAACCTAGACTATGGCTACACCTTC
CDR3 protein: CASSLAANLDYGYTF

V gene: TRBV9
J gene: TRBJ1-5
clone size: few
D gene: TRBD1
CDR3 DNA: TGTGCCAGCAGCCCCCGGTTTCATCACTGGGACAGCGCTTATACAAGCAATCAGCCCCAGCATTTT
CDR3 protein: CASSPRFHHWDSAYTSNQPQHF

V gene: TRBV30
J gene: TRBJ1-2
clone size: -
D gene: -
CDR3 DNA: TGTGCCTGGAGGGGCCTTGACTATGGCTACACCTTC
CDR3 protein: CAWRGLDYGYTF

V gene: TRBV5-1
J gene: TRBJ2-1
clone size: -
D gene: -
CDR3 DNA: TGCGCCAGCAGCGTCAACAGGTACAATGAGCAGTTCTTC
CDR3 protein: CASSVNRYNEQFF

V gene: TRBV10-1
J gene: TRBJ2-5
clone size: -
D gene: TRBD2
CDR3 DNA: TGCGCCAGCGGGACTAGCGGGGACGTCCGGGAGACCCAGTACTTC
CDR3 protein: CASGTSGDVRETQYF

V gene: TRBV12-3/TRBV12-4
J gene: TRBJ1-2
clone size: -
D gene: -
CDR3 DNA: TGTGCCAGCAGTAGCAGGGGTCATGGCTACACCTTC
CDR3 protein: CASSSRGHGYTF

V gene: TRBV18
J gene: TRBJ1-1
clone size: -
D gene: -
CDR3 DNA: TGTGCCAGCTCATCTCGACATTCGAGCACTGAAGCTTTCTTT
CDR3 protein: CASSSRHSSTEAFF

V gene: TRBV5-6
J gene: TRBJ1-6
clone size: -
D gene: TRBD1
CDR3 DNA: TGTGCCAGCAGGCAGACAGGGGGGGATTCACCCCTCCACTTT
CDR3 protein: CASRQTGGDSPLHF

V gene: TRBV5-5
J gene: TRBJ2-1
clone size: -
D gene: TRBD2
CDR3 DNA: TGTGCCAGCAGCCCAATCACAGGAGCGGGGGGTAAACACAATGAGCAGTTCTTC
CDR3 protein: CASSPITGAGGKHNEQFF

V gene: TRBV5-1
J gene: TRBJ2-3
clone size: -
D gene: TRBD2
CDR3 DNA: TGCGCCAGCCGGGAGGGGGATAGCACAGATACGCAGTATTTT
CDR3 protein: CASREGDSTDTQYF

V gene: TRBV6-5
J gene: TRBJ1-5
clone size: -
D gene: -
CDR3 DNA: TGTGCCAGCATCTCAACAGGGAGTGGAGGCCAGCCCCAGCATTTT
CDR3 protein: CASISTGSGGQPQHF

V gene: TRBV14
J gene: TRBJ2-7
clone size: -
D gene: TRBD2
CDR3 DNA: TGTGCCAGCAGCCACCCGACTAGCGGGGGCCTCTACGAGCAGTACTTC
CDR3 protein: CASSHPTSGGLYEQYF

V gene: TRBV6-1
J gene: TRBJ2-7
clone size: -
D gene: -
CDR3 DNA: TGTGCCAGCAGTGAATATGGGGACAAGTCCTACGAGCAGTACTTC
CDR3 protein: CASSEYGDKSYEQYF

V gene: TRBV29-1
J gene: TRBJ1-2
clone size: once
D gene: TRBD1
CDR3 DNA: TGCAGCGTTGCTACAGGGGGTCTGGGTGGCTACACCTTC
CDR3 protein: CSVATGGLGGYTF

V gene: TRBV4-3
J gene: TRBJ1-5
clone size: -
D gene: -
CDR3 DNA: TGCGCCAGCAGCCAAGACACGGGGATAGGTCAGCCCCAGCATTTT
CDR3 protein: CASSQDTGIGQPQHF

V gene: TRBV4-2
J gene: TRBJ1-1
clone size: -
D gene: -
CDR3 DNA: TGTGCCAGCAGCCAAGAGGGCAGGGTTACTGAAGCTTTCTTT
CDR3 protein: CASSQEGRVTEAFF

V gene: TRBV19
J gene: TRBJ1-5
clone size: once
D gene: TRBD1
CDR3 DNA: TGTGCCAGTAGTGATACAGGGGGGCCCCAGCATTTT
CDR3 protein: CASSDTGGPQHF

V gene: TRBV27
J gene: TRBJ2-3
clone size: -
D gene: -
CDR3 DNA: TGTGCCAGCAGTTTTGTGGGCTATGATACGCAGTATTTT
CDR3 protein: CASSFVGYDTQYF

V gene: TRBV4-2
J gene: TRBJ2-4
clone size: -
D gene: TRBD2
CDR3 DNA: TGTGCCAGCAGCTTCCAGCGGGGGGGGGCCAAAAACATTCAGTACTTC
CDR3 protein: CASSFQRGGAKNIQYF

V gene: TRBV2
J gene: TRBJ2-1
clone size: -
D gene: -
CDR3 DNA: TGTGCCAGCAGTGGGACTCGCACTTACAATGAGCAGTTCTTC
CDR3 protein: CASSGTRTYNEQFF

V gene: TRBV7-3
J gene: TRBJ2-1
clone size: -
D gene: -
CDR3 DNA: TGTGCCAGCAGTTTTCCCGGAGGAAATGAGCAGTTCTTC
CDR3 protein: CASSFPGGNEQFF

V gene: TRBV6-5
J gene: TRBJ2-5
clone size: -
D gene: TRBD1
CDR3 DNA: TGTGCCAGCAGACCTCAGGACAGGGGTTCAGAGACCCAGTACTTC
CDR3 protein: CASRPQDRGSETQYF

V gene: TRBV5-6
J gene: TRBJ1-2
clone size: -
D gene: -
CDR3 DNA: TGTGCCAGCAGCTTGGGAGGGGGCTATGGCTACACCTTC
CDR3 protein: CASSLGGGYGYTF

V gene: TRBV4-2
J gene: TRBJ2-1
clone size: -
D gene: TRBD2
CDR3 DNA: TGTGCCAGCAGCCAAGCCTGGGTAGGGAGCGGGGGGATGGGGAAATACAATGAGCAGTTCTTC
CDR3 protein: CASSQAWVGSGGMGKYNEQFF

V gene: TRBV2
J gene: TRBJ2-5
clone size: -
D gene: -
CDR3 DNA: TGTGCCAGCAGGGGGTTGAGAGGAGGGGTGCGGGAGACCCAGTACTTC
CDR3 protein: CASRGLRGGVRETQYF